Presented here are 18 T cell receptor beta chains from one specimen sequenced in a study of blood T cell repertoires in COVID-19. Produced via immunoSEQ multiplex PCR; TCRdb's table is partial and in-frame only. The sample yields 150,000 to 170,000 clones, around 80% seen once. The sample taken for sequencing was PBMCs or T cells enriched from blood (not recorded which). These TCRs come from a middle-aged man who had recovered from COVID-19.

The chain uses TRBV12-3 or TRBV12-4 and TRBJ1-2, with 7 bases identical to TRBD1. After removal of 6 bases from V and 4 bases from J, the junction contained 5 bases not matched to a gene. This CDR3 is built from 13 residues. DNA for the CDR3: TGTGCCAGCAGAATGGGACAGCCCTATGGCTACACCTTC. It is translated as CASRMGQPYGYTF.

The J gene is TRBJ1-6, the V gene TRBV27; no clear D gene. Trimming cost V 6 bases and J 7 bases, with 13 bases left between them. Looked up from germline, CDR1 is MNHEY and CDR2 is SMNVEV (reference sequence). The CDR3 has 14 amino acids. This CDR3 is CASSPGLENSPLHF. CDR3 nucleotide sequence: TGTGCCAGCAGCCCTGGACTGGAAAATTCACCCCTCCACTTT.

The rearrangement uses TRBV5-1 and TRBJ2-2, with a possible D match to TRBD2 (6 bases). V gave up 3 bases and J gave up 2 bases, with 8 bases separating them. Germline values: CDR1 SGHRS, CDR2 YFSETQ. The CDR3 runs 14 residues. Written as DNA, the CDR3 is TGCGCCAGCAGCTCCGGACTAAACACCGGGGAGCTGTTTTTT. Its protein product is CASSSGLNTGELFF. Supplemented by reference TRBV5-1 and TRBJ2-2, the full variable domain reads KAGVTQTPRYLIKTRGQQVTLSCSPISGHRSVSWYQQTPGQGLQFLFEYFSETQRNKGNFPGRFSGRQFSNSRSEMNVSTLELGDSALYLCASSSGLNTGELFFGEGSRLTVL.

The chain recombines TRBV6-5 with TRBJ1-5, with D possibly TRBD1 on 5 matching bases. Germline assignment: CDR1 MNHEY and CDR2 SVGAGI. V was trimmed by 6 bases and J by 6 bases, leaving 12 bases between them. The CDR3 has 13 residues. CDR3 residues: CASRAGGGQPQHF. The CDR3, as DNA: TGTGCCAGCAGGGCCGGGGGTGGTCAGCCCCAGCATTTT.

The chain joins TRBV3-1 (or the pseudogene TRBV3-2) to TRBJ1-1, with a tentative D call TRBD1 (6 bases). Trimming left V 2 bases short and J 4 bases short, with 14 bases between. Germline CDR1 and CDR2: LGHDT and YNNKEL (reference sequence). This CDR3 contains 15 residues. The CDR3 nucleotides read TGTGCCAGCAGCCAAAGGGACAAAGGTGCCACTGAAGCTTTCTTT. It translates to CASSQRDKGATEAFF.

Concerning this clone itself: Other DNA variants within this sample encode the same CDR3. The chain is built from TRBV19 and TRBJ1-5; D may be TRBD1 (6 bases). Germline V gene sequence: CDR1 LNHDA, CDR2 SQIVND (reference sequence). The CDR3 totals 14 residues. The V gene lost 8 bases and the J gene lost 1 base, with 12 bases spanning the gap. The CDR3 sequence is CASSDRGSNQPQHF. The CDR3 DNA is TGTGCCAGTTCGGACAGAGGAAGCAATCAGCCCCAGCATTTT.

This chain uses TRBV30 with TRBJ2-7; D is perhaps TRBD1 (5 bases). This CDR3 comprises 14 residues. V shed 4 bases and J shed 2 bases, with 15 bases lying between them. Looked up from germline, CDR1 is GTSNPN and CDR2 is SVGIG (reference sequence). The CDR3 sequence is CAWNPRAMAYEQYF. The CDR3 DNA sequence: TGTGCCTGGAACCCCAGGGCCATGGCCTACGAGCAGTACTTC.

The chain is built from TRBV6-5 and TRBJ2-7, with 9 bases aligning to TRBD1. Germline CDR1 MNHEY, CDR2 SVGAGI. The CDR3 extends over 13 amino acids. V was clipped by 7 bases and J by 2 bases; unmatched bases: 3. The CDR3 sequence is CASTGTGTYEQYF. Here the CDR3 DNA reads TGTGCCAGCACCGGGACAGGGACCTACGAGCAGTACTTC.

The chain uses TRBV12-5 and TRBJ2-3; 10 bases fit TRBD2. The CDR3 has 16 residues. Germline V gene data show CDR1 as LGHNT and CDR2 as FRNRAP. With 2 bases clipped from V and 4 bases from J, the junction kept 6 bases outside the gene matches. CDR3 residues: CASGLPSGGVSDTQYF. In nucleotides, the CDR3 is TGTGCTAGTGGTTTGCCCAGCGGGGGGGTTTCAGATACGCAGTATTTT.

The chain combines TRBV4-3 with TRBJ2-7; the match to TRBD2 covers 9 bases. This CDR3 has 18 amino acids. Germline V gene lookup returns CDR1 LGHNA and CDR2 YSLEER. V shed 0 bases and J 1 base; nucleotides not matched to a gene: 10. The CDR3 loop is CASSQERAGLANSYEQYF. The CDR3 nucleotides are TGCGCCAGCAGCCAAGAAAGGGCAGGACTAGCGAATTCCTACGAGCAGTACTTC.

This clone was recorded many times. The chain employs TRBV4-1 and TRBJ1-2, with 10 positions matching TRBD1. CDR1 is MGHRA and CDR2 is YSYEKL in the germline V gene. Germline trimming cut 6 bases from V and 4 bases from J; bases unmatched to any gene: 8. This CDR3 contains 15 residues. CDR3 loop: CASSPGTGALYGYTF. The CDR3 DNA follows: TGCGCCAGCAGTCCTGGGACAGGGGCGCTCTATGGCTACACCTTC.

The chain carries TRBV12-5 and TRBJ2-1; 9 positions agree with TRBD1. V was clipped by 6 bases and J by 9 bases; unmatched bases: 15. Germline lookup yields CDR1 LGHNT and CDR2 FRNRAP. This CDR3 has 16 amino acids. DNA of the CDR3: TGTGCTAGTGGGCTCCCGGGACAGGGTTTGGAGGGTGAGCAGTTCTTC. This gives the protein CASGLPGQGLEGEQFF. The whole variable domain, remainder taken from reference TRBV12-5 and TRBJ2-1, is DARVTQTPRHKVTEMGQEVTMRCQPILGHNTVFWYRQTMMQGLELLAYFRNRAPLDDSGMPKDRFSAEMPDATLATLKIQPSEPRDSAVYFCASGLPGQGLEGEQFFGPGTRLTVL.

This clone was observed a single time. The chain recombines TRBV4-2 with TRBJ1-5; 8 bases align to TRBD1. The CDR3 consists of 15 residues. The germline CDR1 and CDR2 sequences are LGHNA and YNFKEQ. Trimming took 3 bases from V and 7 from J; bases not matched to a gene: 8. CDR3 DNA: TGTGCCAGCAGCCAGTCCGGACAGGGTGGACAGCCCCAGCATTTT. Protein product: CASSQSGQGGQPQHF.

The CDR3 protein is CASSIGTGRSMNTEAFF. Here the CDR3 DNA reads TGCGCCAGCAGCATCGGGACAGGGAGATCCATGAACACTGAAGCTTTCTTT. V is TRBV5-1 and J is TRBJ1-1, with 9 bases fitting TRBD1. The CDR3 extends over 17 amino acids. Germline values: CDR1 SGHRS, CDR2 YFSETQ. Trimming at V came to 4 bases and at J to 0 bases, leaving 10 bases not matched to a gene.

The genes are TRBV6-5 and TRBJ1-5; D unclear. The CDR3 length is 13 residues. Germline lookup yields CDR1 MNHEY and CDR2 SVGAGI. Trimming removed 4 bases from V and 6 bases from J, with 10 bases in between. CDR3 coding DNA: TGTGCCAGCAGTTCTTATGAGGGTCAGCCCCAGCATTTT. It specifies CASSSYEGQPQHF.

This clone has a single count. The CDR3 DNA follows: TGCAGCGTTTACCAGGGGAAGGGCTATGGCTACACCTTC. It is translated as CSVYQGKGYGYTF. The chain employs TRBV29-1 and TRBJ1-2, with D maybe TRBD1 (6 bases). The CDR3 extends over 13 amino acids. Germline lookup yields CDR1 SQVTM and CDR2 ANQGSEA. Trimming took off 5 bases at V and 4 bases at J, with 14 bases between the two ends.

The rearrangement links TRBV7-2 to TRBJ1-1; maybe TRBD1 (6 bases). There are 15 residues in the CDR3. Germline-derived CDR1 and CDR2 are SGHTA and FQGNSA. The ends were cut back, 4 bases at V and 3 bases at J, with 15 bases in the middle. The CDR3 DNA is TGTGCCAGCAGCTCTGTCCGGGACACCTACACTGAAGCTTTCTTT. Protein: CASSSVRDTYTEAFF.

The genes are TRBV3-1 (or the pseudogene TRBV3-2) and TRBJ2-1; TRBD2 might be the D (5 bases). The germline V gene has CDR1 LGHDT and CDR2 YNNKEL (reference sequence). Trimming left V 5 bases short and J 4 bases short, with 9 bases between. The CDR3 has 13 amino acids. The CDR3 bases are TGTGCCAGCAGCAAGAGCGGTTACAATGAGCAGTTCTTC. It yields the protein CASSKSGYNEQFF.